In this sample, the clone carrying this TCR beta chain turned up a few times. TCRdb independently ran MiXCR on the 5' RACE reads; one entry per CDR3 protein. Here the sample spans more than 350,000 distinct CDR3 sequences, around a tenth being singletons. The V and J ends lost 6 bases and 6 bases, in that order; junction bases with no gene match: 10. In germline, CDR1 is MNHEY, CDR2 SVGEGT. The CDR3 runs to 14 residues. These data are taken from a study of T cells after yellow fever vaccination. V usage is TRBV6-2 or TRBV6-3 and J usage is TRBJ1-2, with TRBD1 matching 7 bases. This material consisted of PBMCs, taken on the day of the first yellow fever vaccination. This sequence originates from a man in his late teens or twenties who received the YFV17D yellow fever vaccine. CDR3 coding DNA: TGTGCCAGCAGGTCCGCCGACAGGGCGGATGGCTACACCTTC. It specifies CASRSADRADGYTF.